The next 9 T cell receptor beta chains were all read from a single sample in a study of blood T cell repertoires in COVID-19. Profiling relied on immunoSEQ multiplex PCR, and the TCRdb table lists in-frame clones only, not all of them. Among about 320,000 clones listed, about 87% were seen once. The sample consisted of peripheral blood. These receptor sequences come from a woman in her twenties or thirties with COVID-19, enrolled during active disease.

As regards this clone: Other DNA sequences in the same sample also yield this CDR3. This chain uses TRBV6-5 with TRBJ1-1; the D gene is possibly TRBD1 (6 bases). V shed 4 bases and J shed 1 base, with 7 bases lying between them. The CDR3 is made up of 13 amino acids. CDR1 is MNHEY, CDR2 SVGAGI, per germline. The CDR3 loop is CASSWGRNTEAFF. CDR3 nucleotides: TGTGCCAGCAGTTGGGGGCGGAACACTGAAGCTTTCTTT.

The chain employs TRBV9 and TRBJ2-7, with 8 bases lining up with TRBD1. The CDR3 runs 14 residues. Germline V gene lookup returns CDR1 SGDLS and CDR2 YYNGEE. The V segment lost 4 bases and the J segment 2 bases; nucleotides outside the gene matches: 5. The CDR3 nucleotides read TGTGCCAGCAGCCCGGGACAGGAGGCCTACGAGCAGTACTTC. Translation: CASSPGQEAYEQYF.

The chain links TRBV11-2 to TRBJ1-2; the match to TRBD1 covers 8 bases. Trimming at V came to 5 bases and at J to 7 bases, leaving 12 bases not matched to a gene. The CDR3 is 15 amino acids. Germline CDR1 reads SGHAT; CDR2 reads FQNNGV. DNA of the CDR3: TGTGCCAGCAGCCCGACAGGGGCCACCGAGAGTGGCTACACCTTC. It is translated as CASSPTGATESGYTF.

This sequence joins TRBV6-5 and TRBJ1-2; perhaps TRBD1 as D (6 bases). There are 14 residues in the CDR3. The V gene's germline CDR1 is MNHEY and CDR2 SVGAGI. V shed 6 bases and J shed 7 bases, with 18 bases lying between them. CDR3 protein: CASRPTGFVGGYTF. The CDR3 nucleotides are TGTGCCAGCAGGCCTACAGGGTTTGTGGGTGGCTACACCTTC.

The rearrangement joins TRBV6-5 to TRBJ1-6; D not certain. V dropped 6 bases and J dropped 10 bases, with 13 bases sitting between them. The CDR3 has 13 residues. The germline gives CDR1 MNHEY, CDR2 SVGAGI. The CDR3 here is CASSPSGYSPLHF. The CDR3 DNA sequence: TGTGCCAGCAGCCCGTCAGGTTACTCACCCCTCCACTTT.

The chain combines TRBV9 with TRBJ1-5; D is unresolved. Looked up from germline, CDR1 is SGDLS and CDR2 is YYNGEE. The germline V and J ends were trimmed by 4 bases and 0 bases, with 14 bases remaining between them. CDR3 size: 16 residues. CDR3 coding DNA: TGTGCCAGCAGCCTTAGAGGGAGGGATAGCAATCAGCCCCAGCATTTT. This translates into CASSLRGRDSNQPQHF. The whole variable domain, remainder taken from reference TRBV9 and TRBJ1-5, is DSGVTQTPKHLITATGQRVTLRCSPRSGDLSVYWYQQSLDQGLQFLIQYYNGEERAKGNILERFSAQQFPDLHSELNLSSLELGDSALYFCASSLRGRDSNQPQHFGDGTRLSIL.

The chain uses TRBV6-1 and TRBJ1-3; D is possibly TRBD1 (5 bases). Trimming shortened V by 2 bases and J by 2 bases, and 10 bases separated the two germline ends. CDR1 and CDR2 from the germline V gene are MNHNS and SASEGT. The CDR3 has 15 residues. DNA of the CDR3: TGTGCCAGCAGTGAATATGCAGGGACTGGAAACACCATATATTTT. It codes for CASSEYAGTGNTIYF.

V is TRBV19 and J is TRBJ1-5; the D gene is possibly TRBD1 (6 bases). Trimming left V 5 bases short and J 6 bases short, with 14 bases between. This CDR3 has 14 residues. CDR1 and CDR2 from the germline V gene are LNHDA and SQIVND (reference sequence). The CDR3 protein is CASSFGGEVQPQHF. The CDR3 DNA is TGTGCCAGTAGTTTTGGGGGCGAGGTTCAGCCCCAGCATTTT.

V usage is TRBV6-5 and J usage is TRBJ1-6; maybe TRBD1 (6 bases). This CDR3 is built from 14 residues. CDR1 and CDR2 from the germline V gene are MNHEY and SVGAGI. Trimming left V 9 bases short and J 4 bases short, with 13 bases between. CDR3 nucleotide sequence: TGTGCCAGTAGGACAGCCTATTATAATTCACCCCTCCACTTT. It is translated as CASRTAYYNSPLHF.